This is a list of T cell receptor beta chains from one sample in a study of OX40 agonist ivuxolimab in advanced cancers. Data came from immunoSEQ multiplex PCR; TCRdb stores just in-frame clones and leaves some out. The data contain 50,000 to 75,000 clones, about nine tenths of them seen just once; the ten biggest clones take up 0.37%. Material: CD4+ or CD8+ T cells sorted from blood, obtained in a trial of the OX40 agonist ivuxolimab. The receptors come from an adult with an advanced solid tumor such as melanoma, head and neck, liver or kidney cancer. Both conserved end residues are part of each CDR3. Fields, in order: clone size, V gene, D gene, J gene, CDR3 protein, CDR3 DNA. The D gene is left open where the match is weak. Not all rows give a size; the values are once, few, many and, for expanded clones, a class.

>NA|TRBV7-2|NA|TRBJ1-1
CASSADSSEAFF
TGTGCCAGCAGCGCGGACAGCTCTGAAGCTTTCTTT
>once|TRBV7-2|NA|TRBJ2-7
CASSTPKGTLIF
TGTGCCAGCAGTACCCCGAAGGGGACTCTAATCTTC
>few|TRBV30|NA|TRBJ1-2
CAWSKWIGGYTF
TGTGCCTGGAGTAAGTGGATCGGTGGCTACACCTTC
>few|TRBV30|NA|TRBJ2-1
CAWSVRQTFAIEQFF
TGTGCCTGGAGTGTACGACAGACCTTCGCTATTGAGCAGTTCTTC
>NA|TRBV30|TRBD2|TRBJ2-1
CAWSVGLAGYNEQFF
TGTGCCTGGAGTGTGGGACTAGCGGGATACAATGAGCAGTTCTTC
>NA|TRBV6-6|TRBD2|TRBJ2-5
CASSIGLAMKETQYF
TGTGCCAGCAGCATCGGACTAGCGATGAAAGAGACCCAGTACTTC
>NA|TRBV5-5|TRBD1|TRBJ2-7
CASRTGTGDF
TGTGCCAGCAGGACCGGGACAGGGGACTTC
>once|TRBV28|TRBD2|TRBJ2-5
CASSLWLAGSETQYF
TGTGCCAGCAGTTTATGGCTAGCGGGATCGGAGACCCAGTACTTC
>few|TRBV30|TRBD1|TRBJ1-3
CAWSDRGSGNTIYF
TGTGCCTGGAGTGACAGGGGCTCTGGAAACACCATATATTTT
>once|TRBV19|TRBD1|TRBJ2-2
CASKTGTANTGELFF
TGTGCCAGCAAGACAGGGACGGCCAACACCGGGGAGCTGTTTTTT
>NA|TRBV28|NA|TRBJ1-2
CASRVGQGRRGYTF
TGTGCCAGCAGAGTCGGGCAGGGGCGGAGGGGCTACACCTTC
>NA|TRBV14|NA|TRBJ1-2
CASSQENYGYTF
TGTGCCAGCAGCCAAGAAAACTATGGCTACACCTTC
>NA|TRBV20-1|NA|TRBJ2-1
CSARGSHEQFF
TGCAGTGCTAGGGGTTCGCATGAGCAGTTCTTC
>NA|TRBV25-1|NA|TRBJ2-6
CASSAVSGANVLTF
TGTGCCAGCAGTGCCGTCTCTGGGGCCAACGTCCTGACTTTC
>NA|TRBV6-5|TRBD2|TRBJ2-7
CASSRLAGGNEQYF
TGTGCCAGCAGCAGACTAGCGGGAGGGAACGAGCAGTACTTC
>NA|TRBV5-1|NA|TRBJ1-1
CASSSLQGSTEAFF
TGCGCCAGCAGTTCACTTCAGGGGAGCACTGAAGCTTTCTTT
>NA|TRBV18|TRBD1|TRBJ2-2
CASSPHSNRGEGNTGELFF
TGTGCCAGCTCACCCCATAGCAACAGGGGAGAGGGGAACACCGGGGAGCTGTTTTTT
>once|TRBV27|NA|TRBJ1-3
CASTPPPERPSSGNTIYF
TGTGCCAGCACCCCCCCGCCGGAACGCCCGAGCTCTGGAAACACCATATATTTT
>once|TRBV4-3|NA|TRBJ1-1
CASSPRAAVNTEAFF
TGCGCCAGCAGCCCCAGGGCGGCGGTGAACACTGAAGCTTTCTTT
>NA|TRBV5-6|TRBD1|TRBJ1-5
CASSQGQGGQPQHF
TGTGCCAGCAGCCAAGGACAGGGAGGCCAGCCCCAGCATTTT
>NA|TRBV4-1|NA|TRBJ1-2
CASSPLDPFHLLF
TGCGCCAGCAGCCCATTAGACCCCTTCCACCTACTCTTC
>few|TRBV6-4|NA|TRBJ1-5
CASMSGDPYRNQPQHF
TGTGCCAGCATGTCGGGGGACCCTTACCGCAATCAGCCCCAGCATTTT
>NA|TRBV6-1|TRBD2|TRBJ2-3
CASSISSGIDTQYF
TGTGCCAGCAGTATCTCTAGCGGGATAGATACGCAGTATTTT
>NA|TRBV6-5|TRBD1|TRBJ2-2
CASRLDRGGELFF
TGTGCCAGCAGATTAGACAGGGGCGGGGAGCTGTTTTTT
>NA|TRBV6-5|NA|TRBJ1-1
CASRRDRNTEAFF
TGTGCCAGCAGGCGCGACAGAAACACTGAAGCTTTCTTT
>NA|TRBV5-1|NA|TRBJ1-6
CASSSTMAEGPLHF
TGCGCCAGCAGCTCCACCATGGCAGAGGGCCCCCTCCACTTT
>NA|TRBV27|TRBD1|TRBJ2-7
CASSLNGDRAYEQYF
TGTGCCAGCAGTTTAAATGGGGACAGGGCCTACGAGCAGTACTTC
>NA|TRBV6-5|NA|TRBJ1-3
CASSYSNGDVGNTIYF
TGTGCCAGCAGTTACTCAAACGGAGATGTTGGAAACACCATATATTTT
>few|TRBV19|NA|TRBJ2-4
CATADRVDIQYF
TGTGCCACCGCAGATAGGGTTGACATTCAGTACTTC
>NA|TRBV5-1|NA|TRBJ2-3
CASSFTASTDTQYF
TGCGCCAGCAGCTTTACGGCTAGCACAGATACGCAGTATTTT
>NA|TRBV28|NA|TRBJ1-4
CASSSPDRNEKLFF
TGTGCCAGCAGTTCCCCCGACAGAAATGAAAAACTGTTTTTT
>NA|TRBV15|NA|TRBJ1-5
CATSRLTWGHQPQHF
TGTGCCACCAGCAGACTCACTTGGGGGCATCAGCCCCAGCATTTT
>once|TRBV6-1|NA|TRBJ2-5
CASSEWPPETQYF
TGTGCCAGCAGTGAATGGCCCCCGGAGACCCAGTACTTC
>few|TRBV4-2|NA|TRBJ2-2
CASSQLGANTGELFF
TGTGCCAGCAGCCAATTGGGGGCGAACACCGGGGAGCTGTTTTTT
>NA|TRBV4-2|NA|TRBJ1-6
CASSLDTSPLHF
TGTGCCAGCAGCTTGGACACTTCACCCCTCCACTTT
>NA|TRBV9|NA|TRBJ2-1
CASSRTRRNEQFF
TGTGCCAGCAGCAGGACACGTCGGAATGAGCAGTTCTTC
>once|TRBV15|TRBD1|TRBJ1-2
CATSDRGLGYTF
TGTGCCACCTCAGACAGGGGGCTTGGCTACACCTTC
>NA|TRBV10-1|TRBD2|TRBJ2-3
CASSEGGVRADTQYF
TGCGCCAGCAGTGAGGGGGGGGTCCGGGCAGATACGCAGTATTTT
>NA|TRBV19|NA|TRBJ1-6
CASRELSSYNSPLHF
TGTGCCAGTAGGGAACTCAGCTCCTATAATTCACCCCTCCACTTT
>medium-sized|TRBV2|TRBD1|TRBJ1-1
CAITRGGGGEAFF
TGTGCCATCACCCGGGGAGGGGGCGGTGAAGCTTTCTTT
>NA|TRBV7-2|TRBD2|TRBJ2-1
CASSLRREGYNEQFF
TGTGCCAGCAGCTTAAGGCGGGAGGGCTACAATGAGCAGTTCTTC
>few|TRBV14|NA|TRBJ1-1
CASSRYRDMNTEAFF
TGTGCCAGCAGCCGATACAGGGACATGAACACTGAAGCTTTCTTT